One TCR beta chain is described in this entry. What this receptor recognizes is not known. Within one base of it there is no much larger clone, and no base qualities were kept. The donors were some 39 Caucasian individuals from Russia, aged roughly 6 to 100 years, who were systemically healthy. Ten milliliters of peripheral blood were collected from each donor into EDTA-treated Vacutainer tubes. Ficoll-Paque density-gradient centrifugation was used to isolate PBMCs, with at least 6 million obtained per sample. Trizol reagent was used to extract total RNA from PBMCs, with at least 5.5 micrograms per sample. Naive CD45RAhigh/CD27high T cell percentages were measured by flow cytometry on a PBMC aliquot from every donor. The method was 5' RACE. The instrument given in TCRdb is Illumina HiSeq 2500. A second PCR of roughly 7 to 12 cycles was run with a J-beta primer mix and a sample-barcoded 5' primer. Each TCR beta cDNA molecule received a unique molecular identifier from a template-switch 5' adaptor carrying 12 random nucleotides. Each sample yielded at least 3 million CDR3-containing paired-end reads. The Mint cDNA synthesis kit, primed by a TRBC-specific oligonucleotide, was used to synthesize first-strand cDNA from all RNA. Following uracil-DNA glycosylase treatment, a first 18-cycle PCR with universal primers M1SS and BC2_uni_R was performed on all cDNA. From the authors' description of their analysis: Each sample was normalized by randomly selecting 1 million high-quality reads, each carrying a distinct molecular identifier. Reads with shared molecular identifiers were discarded instead of being binned into consensus sequences. MiTCR, set to a Q25 quality threshold and the strictest error-elimination algorithm, was used for CDR3 identification, clonotype clustering and error correction. Lower-bound total TCR beta diversity was estimated with a nonparametric unseen species model using Euler transformation. Using fastp trimming at Q25 and MiXCR clonotype assembly, TCRdb reanalyzed the public sequencing data and kept in-frame beta chains. Records with the same CDR3 protein are collapsed into one entry carrying the most frequent genes and DNA. TCRdb's processing, not the authors' own work, is the source of the V and J calls. The sample table shows more than 1.4 million distinct CDR3 sequences, and 42% are seen once. The ten largest clones capture 7.9% of the sample.

The data derive from a study of blood T cells in healthy people across ages (dated by TCRdb to between 2014 and 2017). As for the study more broadly: In model experiments, roughly one uniquely barcoded TCR beta cDNA molecule per two T cells was captured by template switching. The donors were split into four age groups: young (average about 16 years), middle-aged (39), aged (62) and long-lived (82). The study measured age-related changes in TCR beta repertoire diversity using deep sequencing normalized with unique cDNA molecular identifiers. To avoid experimental bias, donors of different ages were spread randomly across the sequencing lanes. Two additional independent replicas of 1 million unique cDNA reads from the same blood draw were analyzed for two donors (one aged 18 to 30 and one aged 80 or older). What the study reported, not specific to this receptor: Since profiling was done on bulk unsorted PBMCs, naive and antigen-experienced compartments could not be conclusively compared. Observed TCR beta diversity per million T cells fell roughly linearly with age, and a significant reduction was already apparent by age roughly 40. The long-lived group showed more naive CD4+ T cells, fewer expanded clones and increased TCR diversity than the aged group, suggesting age selection. Observed TCR beta diversity correlated strongly with the percentage of naive T cells measured by flow cytometry. Total diversity estimates from one million sequenced T cells were considered lower bounds and underestimates. Because the CMV infection status of the donors was unknown, age-related changes in expanded clonotypes may potentially have been confounded.

The CDR3 runs 17 amino acids, cysteine and phenylalanine included. The retained sequence is limited to the CDR3, 51 bases, with the frame set at the first base. V lost 2 bases and J lost 5 bases, and the count of bases not matched to a germline gene is 11. Per the germline V gene, WSHSY is the CDR1 and SAAADI is the CDR2. The sequence derives from a woman aged 18-35 years in good health. Recombination linked TRBV10-2 to TRBJ2-3; 9 nucleotides in the junction match TRBD2. What was sequenced was blood. CDR3 protein: CASSEGTGGRAGDTQYF. The DNA sequence is given as TGCGCCAGCAGTGAGGGGACTGGCGGGAGGGCCGGAGATACGCAGTATTTT.